This is a list of T cell receptor beta chains from one sample in a study of STAT3 mutations in large granular lymphocyte leukemia. Some clones are missing from TCRdb's copy, which holds only in-frame ones; the method was immunoSEQ multiplex PCR. The sample has about 34,000 clones; more than 75% are singletons. The sequencing sample was made of peripheral blood mononuclear cells. The receptors shown here come from a man in his fifties or sixties with T-cell large granular lymphocyte leukemia. Some clones in this sample may be carry-over from other donors' samples. The CDR3 runs from the conserved cysteine through the conserved F or W. The D gene is left open where the match is weak. Rows give clone size only sometimes, using once, few, many, or a class for an expanded clone.

abundance: NA; d_gene: TRBD1; v_gene: TRBV5-6; j_gene: TRBJ2-7; CDR3nt: TGTGCCAGCAGCCGCCAGGGGGTCTGGGAGCAGTACTTC; CDR3aa: CASSRQGVWEQYF
abundance: NA; d_gene: NA; v_gene: TRBV29-1; j_gene: TRBJ2-1; CDR3nt: TGCAGCGTTGAATCGGGGGCATGGAACAATGAGCAGTTCTTC; CDR3aa: CSVESGAWNNEQFF
abundance: few; d_gene: NA; v_gene: TRBV9; j_gene: TRBJ1-3; CDR3nt: TGTGCCAGCAGCGGGAGACCCAGCTCTGGAAACACCATATATTTT; CDR3aa: CASSGRPSSGNTIYF
abundance: NA; d_gene: TRBD2; v_gene: TRBV18; j_gene: TRBJ2-3; CDR3nt: TGTGCCAGCTCACCACCGCCGGGACTAGCAGGCACAGATACGCAGTATTTT; CDR3aa: CASSPPPGLAGTDTQYF
abundance: once; d_gene: NA; v_gene: TRBV7-2; j_gene: TRBJ2-3; CDR3nt: TGTGCCAGCAGCCCAGCGGCAGATACGCAGTATTTT; CDR3aa: CASSPAADTQYF
abundance: NA; d_gene: TRBD1; v_gene: TRBV2; j_gene: TRBJ1-4; CDR3nt: TGTGCCAGCAGTAGACAGGGGGATTATGAAAAACTGTTTTTT; CDR3aa: CASSRQGDYEKLFF
abundance: once; d_gene: NA; v_gene: TRBV5-1; j_gene: TRBJ2-3; CDR3nt: TGCGCCAGCAGCCCGGGGACAACTAGCACAGATACGCAGTATTTT; CDR3aa: CASSPGTTSTDTQYF
abundance: NA; d_gene: TRBD2; v_gene: TRBV5-1; j_gene: TRBJ2-5; CDR3nt: TGCGCCAGCAGCCCTGGACTAGCGGGACAAAACGTCCAAGAGACCCAGTACTTC; CDR3aa: CASSPGLAGQNVQETQYF
abundance: NA; d_gene: NA; v_gene: TRBV5-8; j_gene: TRBJ2-1; CDR3nt: TGTGCCAGCAGCGTAAGACTGACCTCCTACAATGAGCAGTTCTTC; CDR3aa: CASSVRLTSYNEQFF
abundance: NA; d_gene: NA; v_gene: TRBV14; j_gene: TRBJ2-5; CDR3nt: TGTGCCAGCAGCCTTTCGGGGGCCCAAGAGACCCAGTACTTC; CDR3aa: CASSLSGAQETQYF
abundance: NA; d_gene: NA; v_gene: TRBV30; j_gene: TRBJ1-1; CDR3nt: TGTGCCTGGAAAGCTAAAAGCATGAACACTGAAGCTTTCTTT; CDR3aa: CAWKAKSMNTEAFF
abundance: NA; d_gene: TRBD1; v_gene: TRBV30; j_gene: TRBJ1-1; CDR3nt: TGTGCCTGGAGCGACCTAATCCGGACAGGGACTACTGAAGCTTTCTTT; CDR3aa: CAWSDLIRTGTTEAFF
abundance: NA; d_gene: NA; v_gene: TRBV5-1; j_gene: TRBJ2-1; CDR3nt: TGCGCCAGCAGCCAATCCACAGGGAGTGAGCAGTTCTTC; CDR3aa: CASSQSTGSEQFF
abundance: NA; d_gene: NA; v_gene: TRBV25-1; j_gene: TRBJ1-2; CDR3nt: TGTGCCAGCATGAAAGAAGATGGCTACACCTTC; CDR3aa: CASMKEDGYTF
abundance: NA; d_gene: NA; v_gene: TRBV29-1; j_gene: TRBJ2-7; CDR3nt: TGCAGCGTTGGTCGGGCGATCTCCTACGAGCAGTACTTC; CDR3aa: CSVGRAISYEQYF
abundance: few; d_gene: NA; v_gene: TRBV5-1; j_gene: TRBJ2-2; CDR3nt: TGCGCCAGCAGCTTGGTTGTGACTCCAACCGGGGAGCTGTTTTTT; CDR3aa: CASSLVVTPTGELFF
abundance: NA; d_gene: TRBD2; v_gene: TRBV29-1; j_gene: TRBJ2-7; CDR3nt: TGCAGCGTTGACCCCAGCGGGGGTGGCGAGCAGTACTTC; CDR3aa: CSVDPSGGGEQYF
abundance: NA; d_gene: TRBD1; v_gene: TRBV5-4; j_gene: TRBJ1-1; CDR3nt: TGTGCCAGCAGCCGCGGACAGGGGGACACTGAAGCTTTCTTT; CDR3aa: CASSRGQGDTEAFF
abundance: NA; d_gene: NA; v_gene: TRBV5-1; j_gene: TRBJ2-3; CDR3nt: TGCGCCAGCAGCGTAGGCCAGGGGCCAAGCACAGATACGCAGTATTTT; CDR3aa: CASSVGQGPSTDTQYF
abundance: NA; d_gene: NA; v_gene: TRBV9; j_gene: TRBJ1-3; CDR3nt: TGTGCCAGCAGTCGGGGAGAGGCATCAGCTGGAAACACCATATATTTT; CDR3aa: CASSRGEASAGNTIYF
abundance: NA; d_gene: NA; v_gene: TRBV29-1; j_gene: TRBJ2-7; CDR3nt: TGCAGCGTTGGGGAGGCCCGTGGCGAGCAGTACTTC; CDR3aa: CSVGEARGEQYF
abundance: NA; d_gene: NA; v_gene: TRBV18; j_gene: TRBJ2-1; CDR3nt: TGTGCCAGCTCACAACCTCTTCTACCCCGGAATGAGCAGTTCTTC; CDR3aa: CASSQPLLPRNEQFF
abundance: NA; d_gene: NA; v_gene: TRBV4-2; j_gene: TRBJ1-4; CDR3nt: TGTGCCAGCAGCCAAGATGAAAAACTGTTTTTT; CDR3aa: CASSQDEKLFF
abundance: NA; d_gene: TRBD1; v_gene: TRBV19; j_gene: TRBJ1-2; CDR3nt: TGTGCCAGCCGGACAGGGGGCCCCAAATCCTATGGCTACACCTTC; CDR3aa: CASRTGGPKSYGYTF
abundance: NA; d_gene: TRBD1; v_gene: TRBV7-9; j_gene: TRBJ1-6; CDR3nt: TGTGCCAGCAGCTGGGACAGCTATAATTCACCCCTCCACTTT; CDR3aa: CASSWDSYNSPLHF
abundance: NA; d_gene: TRBD2; v_gene: TRBV7-9; j_gene: TRBJ2-1; CDR3nt: TGTGCCAGCAGCCCTAGGCCCACTAGCGGGAGGGGCAATGAGCAGTTCTTC; CDR3aa: CASSPRPTSGRGNEQFF
abundance: NA; d_gene: NA; v_gene: TRBV5-1; j_gene: TRBJ2-7; CDR3nt: TGCGCCAGCAGCTTGATAGGACAGCCTCGCGAGCAGTACTTC; CDR3aa: CASSLIGQPREQYF
abundance: NA; d_gene: NA; v_gene: TRBV5-4; j_gene: TRBJ1-4; CDR3nt: TGTGCCAGCAGCTTGAGAGGGCAGCTCAGCACCTACGAAAAACTGTTTTTT; CDR3aa: CASSLRGQLSTYEKLFF
abundance: NA; d_gene: NA; v_gene: TRBV2; j_gene: TRBJ2-7; CDR3nt: TGTGCCAGCAGTGAAGAGAACTACGAGCAGTACTTC; CDR3aa: CASSEENYEQYF
abundance: once; d_gene: TRBD2; v_gene: TRBV5-6; j_gene: TRBJ2-1; CDR3nt: TGTGCCAGCAGCACCCGACTAGCGGGAGGGCGGAATGAGCAGTTCTTC; CDR3aa: CASSTRLAGGRNEQFF
abundance: NA; d_gene: NA; v_gene: TRBV6-5; j_gene: TRBJ1-6; CDR3nt: TGTGCCAGCAGTTACTCGAGGGGCGGGACACATTCACCCCTCCACTTT; CDR3aa: CASSYSRGGTHSPLHF
abundance: NA; d_gene: NA; v_gene: TRBV7-9; j_gene: TRBJ1-4; CDR3nt: TGTGCCAGCAGCCCAGGGACCCCGCAGTCCGGAAAACTGTTTTTT; CDR3aa: CASSPGTPQSGKLFF
abundance: NA; d_gene: TRBD2; v_gene: TRBV29-1; j_gene: TRBJ2-7; CDR3nt: TGCAGCGTGGCAGCGGGAGGGCCTTACGAGCAGTACTTC; CDR3aa: CSVAAGGPYEQYF
abundance: NA; d_gene: NA; v_gene: TRBV2; j_gene: TRBJ2-1; CDR3nt: TGTGCCAGCAGTCCTTTGAGCTCCTACAATGAGCAGTTCTTC; CDR3aa: CASSPLSSYNEQFF
abundance: NA; d_gene: TRBD2; v_gene: TRBV14; j_gene: TRBJ2-5; CDR3nt: TGTGCCAGCAGCCAACTAGCGGGAGGAGCAGAGACCCAGTACTTC; CDR3aa: CASSQLAGGAETQYF
abundance: NA; d_gene: NA; v_gene: TRBV5-1; j_gene: TRBJ2-1; CDR3nt: TGCGCCAGCAGCTCCGGAGCGGCCTCCTACAATGAGCAGTTCTTC; CDR3aa: CASSSGAASYNEQFF
abundance: once; d_gene: NA; v_gene: TRBV18; j_gene: TRBJ2-3; CDR3nt: TGTGCCAGCTCACCATCCCTCACAGATACGCAGTATTTT; CDR3aa: CASSPSLTDTQYF
abundance: NA; d_gene: TRBD2; v_gene: TRBV10-3; j_gene: TRBJ2-7; CDR3nt: TGTGCCATCAAGGGGACTAGCGGGAGGGCCGGGAACGAGCAGTACTTC; CDR3aa: CAIKGTSGRAGNEQYF
abundance: NA; d_gene: NA; v_gene: TRBV7-6; j_gene: TRBJ2-1; CDR3nt: TGTGCCAGCAGCTTATGGGAGAGAGCCTCAGCCATTGGTGAGCAGTTCTTC; CDR3aa: CASSLWERASAIGEQFF
abundance: NA; d_gene: NA; v_gene: TRBV15; j_gene: TRBJ1-1; CDR3nt: TGTGCCACCAGCAGAGCGGTGACAGGCTACACTGAAGCTTTCTTT; CDR3aa: CATSRAVTGYTEAFF
abundance: NA; d_gene: TRBD1; v_gene: TRBV4-3; j_gene: TRBJ1-2; CDR3nt: TGCGCCAGCAGCCCACGAACAGGGGTTGGACACGGCTACACCTTC; CDR3aa: CASSPRTGVGHGYTF
abundance: NA; d_gene: NA; v_gene: TRBV19; j_gene: TRBJ2-7; CDR3nt: TGTGCCAGTAGTTTTGGGCGCACCTACGAGCAGTACTTC; CDR3aa: CASSFGRTYEQYF
abundance: NA; d_gene: TRBD1; v_gene: TRBV19; j_gene: TRBJ1-2; CDR3nt: TGTGCCAGTAGAACCAGGGGGGGCTTCGGCGGCTACACCTTC; CDR3aa: CASRTRGGFGGYTF
abundance: NA; d_gene: TRBD1; v_gene: TRBV5-4; j_gene: TRBJ2-5; CDR3nt: TGTGCCAGCAGTAGGACAGGGACTGAGACCCAGTACTTC; CDR3aa: CASSRTGTETQYF
abundance: NA; d_gene: TRBD1; v_gene: TRBV5-1; j_gene: TRBJ1-3; CDR3nt: TGCGCCAGCAGCCAGGGACAGGGGGCTGGAAACACCATATATTTT; CDR3aa: CASSQGQGAGNTIYF
abundance: NA; d_gene: NA; v_gene: TRBV25-1; j_gene: TRBJ1-2; CDR3nt: TGTGCCAGCTCACAGGGAGCATATGGCTACACCTTC; CDR3aa: CASSQGAYGYTF
abundance: NA; d_gene: NA; v_gene: TRBV19; j_gene: TRBJ2-5; CDR3nt: TGTGCCAGTAGTATAGGAAACCATCAAGTAGAGACCCAGTACTTC; CDR3aa: CASSIGNHQVETQYF
abundance: NA; d_gene: NA; v_gene: TRBV7-2; j_gene: TRBJ2-6; CDR3nt: TGTGCCAGCAGCTTAGGTCCTCACGGGGCCAACGTCCTGACTTTC; CDR3aa: CASSLGPHGANVLTF
abundance: NA; d_gene: TRBD1; v_gene: TRBV5-6; j_gene: TRBJ2-2; CDR3nt: TGTGCCAGCAGCTTGATACAGGGGGGCACCGGGGAGCTGTTTTTT; CDR3aa: CASSLIQGGTGELFF
abundance: NA; d_gene: NA; v_gene: TRBV5-4; j_gene: TRBJ2-7; CDR3nt: TGTGCCAGCAGCCGATGGGGGGCGAGATACGAGCAGTACTTC; CDR3aa: CASSRWGARYEQYF
abundance: NA; d_gene: TRBD1; v_gene: TRBV5-1; j_gene: TRBJ1-2; CDR3nt: TGCGCCAGCAGCTTGGGTTTGACAGGGCGGGGCTACACCTTC; CDR3aa: CASSLGLTGRGYTF
abundance: NA; d_gene: NA; v_gene: TRBV6-6; j_gene: TRBJ1-2; CDR3nt: TGTGCCAGCCTAGGGTGGGGGGGTTATAGCTACACCTTC; CDR3aa: CASLGWGGYSYTF
abundance: NA; d_gene: NA; v_gene: TRBV7-6; j_gene: TRBJ2-5; CDR3nt: TGTGCCAGCAGCAACAGGGTCCAAGAGACCCAGTACTTC; CDR3aa: CASSNRVQETQYF
abundance: NA; d_gene: TRBD2; v_gene: TRBV6-5; j_gene: TRBJ2-1; CDR3nt: TGTGCCAGCAGTTCCTCGACTAGCGGGCAATACACACGAAGGTTCTTC; CDR3aa: CASSSSTSGQYTRRFF
abundance: NA; d_gene: TRBD2; v_gene: TRBV5-1; j_gene: TRBJ2-1; CDR3nt: TGCGCCAGCAGCTCCACTAGCGGGAGCTACAATGAGCAGTTCTTC; CDR3aa: CASSSTSGSYNEQFF